This TCR beta chain was captured in a study of shared clonotypes between healthy human individuals. Study summary: Per-donor plates numbered three CD4 naive, three CD4 memory, two CD8 naive and one CD8 memory. Notes on the study in general: Generation probability values for non-shared clonotypes were lower than those for clonotypes shared by all four donors.

The protocol was immunoSEQ multiplex PCR, while the TCRdb copy is restricted to in-frame clones and leaves out a portion. This sample has over a million clones, with approximately 98.5% found just once. The germline CDR1 and CDR2 sequences are SGHRS and YFSETQ. The CDR3 spans 17 residues. J gave up 6 bases and V 0 bases, and 11 bases lay outside the gene matches. The donors were adults (healthy and HIV-negative) with no recent acute infections or vaccinations. With respect to this clone: As yet, its antigen is unknown.

This sequence originates from a man younger than 45 in good health. V usage is TRBV5-1 and J usage is TRBJ2-1, with 8 positions matching TRBD2. The sample comprised naive CD4+ T cells sorted from blood. Indicated subset: CD45RA+ positively selected. CDR3 residues: CASSLGLTGGPSNEQFF. In nucleotides, the CDR3 is TGCGCCAGCAGCTTGGGGCTAACGGGAGGGCCTAGCAATGAGCAGTTCTTC.